This T cell receptor (beta chain) was identified in a study of T cell repertoires in cytomegalovirus infection. Study information: Used in the study were CMV epitopes, some recently identified and HLA-C-restricted, others well-studied and HLA-B-restricted. Indications of both CMV infection and matching HLA type were provided by public TCR beta signatures. Study-wide results and limits: CMV-specific TCR beta clonotypes restricted by HLA-C dominated the ex vivo response. The study identified carriers of CMV plus the relevant HLA from cumulative public TCR beta family frequency.

Concerning this clonotype: Antigen: not known.

TCRdb re-called the reads with MiXCR, one entry per CDR3 protein. The sample shows some 940,000 distinct CDR3 sequences, roughly 31% of them seen only once. The length of the CDR3 is 13 residues. The germline CDR1 and CDR2 sequences are SEHNR and FQNEAQ (reference sequence). Trimming cost V 3 bases and J 6 bases; bases outside gene matches: 3. The sequencing used cultured CD8+ T cells from PBMCs, collected from culture after CMV antigen stimulation. The sequence derives from a human donor in good health (CMV status not recorded). Some clones in this sample may be carry-over from other donors' samples. The chain combines TRBV7-9 with TRBJ2-7; TRBD1 matches at 9 bases. The CDR3 nucleotides read TGTGCCAGCAGCTTCACAGGGGGCGTCGAGCAGTACTTC. This codes for CASSFTGGVEQYF.